These 13 T cell receptor beta chains share one sample of origin, sequenced in a study of T cell repertoires in cytomegalovirus infection. MiXCR, applied by TCRdb to the reads, yields one record per CDR3 protein. The profile covers approximately 630,000 distinct CDR3 sequences, with 20% to 30% appearing a single time and 6.5% to 10% taken by the ten largest. Sequencing was done on a sample of CD8+ T cells from PBMCs. These receptors originate from a human donor in good health (CMV status not recorded). Some clones in this sample may be carry-over from other donors' samples.

This sequence joins TRBV28 and TRBJ1-5; a weak D match, TRBD1 (5 bases). CDR1 MDHEN and CDR2 SYDVKM come from the germline V gene. V was cut by 3 bases and J by 5 bases, with 11 bases left in between. CDR3 size: 14 residues. The CDR3 DNA reads TGTGCCAGCAGTTTTTCAGGGTTCGATCAGCCCCAGCATTTT. This sequence encodes CASSFSGFDQPQHF. Together with reference TRBV28 and TRBJ1-5, the CDR3 gives the full variable domain: DVKVTQSSRYLVKRTGEKVFLECVQDMDHENMFWYRQDPGLGLRLIYFSYDVKMKEKGDIPEGYSVSREKKERFSLILESASTNQTSMYLCASSFSGFDQPQHFGDGTRLSIL.

This clonotype has a handful of counts. The gene calls are TRBV6-5 and TRBJ2-5, with 8 bases identical to TRBD2. The junction had 12 bases not matched to a gene; V was cut back by 6 bases and J by 3 bases. The CDR3 loop spans 16 amino acids. CDR1 is MNHEY, CDR2 SVGAGI, per germline. CDR3 DNA sequence: TGTGCCAGCAGCCCTCAGGGAAGCGGGGGAAAAGAGACCCAGTACTTC. Translation gives CASSPQGSGGKETQYF.

The V gene is TRBV28, the J gene TRBJ1-2; no clear D. The CDR3 is 14 amino acids. V dropped 7 bases and J dropped 6 bases, with 18 bases sitting between them. Germline CDR1 MDHEN, CDR2 SYDVKM. Here the CDR3 reads CASKPRGGSHGYTF. The CDR3 bases are TGTGCCAGCAAGCCGCGGGGAGGAAGCCATGGCTACACCTTC.

There are many counts of this clonotype. The chain recombines TRBV28 with TRBJ2-5; the D call may be TRBD1 or TRBD2 (5 bases each). V was pared by 1 base and J by 6 bases, with 15 bases between. The CDR3 extends over 15 amino acids. Per germline, CDR1 MDHEN and CDR2 SYDVKM. The CDR3 nucleotides read TGTGCCAGCAGTTTATTAGGGACCCCTTTCCAGACCCAGTACTTC. Translation gives CASSLLGTPFQTQYF.

The gene calls are TRBV12-3 or TRBV12-4 and TRBJ2-2, with TRBD1 matching 8 bases. The length of the CDR3 is 16 residues. Trimming removed 5 bases from V and 3 bases from J; junction bases left unmatched: 8. Written as DNA, the CDR3 is TGTGCCAGCAGTCCCGACAGGGGTTTACACACCGGGGAGCTGTTTTTT. Its protein is CASSPDRGLHTGELFF.

The chain has TRBV7-9 and TRBJ1-5; D gene uncertain. The CDR3 runs to 15 residues. CDR1 is SEHNR, CDR2 FQNEAQ, per germline (reference sequence). Trimming took off 4 bases at V and 3 bases at J, with 13 bases between the two ends. In DNA, the CDR3 is TGTGCCAGCAGCTCGGAACTTCAGGCCAATCAGCCCCAGCATTTT. Protein sequence: CASSSELQANQPQHF.

The chain joins TRBV10-1 to TRBJ2-7; D perhaps matches TRBD2 (5 bases). Germline CDR1 reads WNHNN; CDR2 reads SYGVQD (reference sequence). CDR3 length: 14 residues. V shed 0 bases and J shed 6 bases, with 12 bases lying between them. CDR3 in amino acids: CASSESRGGLEQYF. The CDR3 DNA sequence: TGCGCCAGCAGTGAGTCGAGAGGAGGCCTCGAGCAGTACTTC.

This clonotype was counted only a few times. The chain joins TRBV10-3 to TRBJ2-3; maybe TRBD2 (5 bases). Germline V lookup: CDR1 ENHRY, CDR2 SYGVKD. The V and J ends lost 6 bases and 1 base respectively, with 14 bases between them. CDR3 size: 15 residues. As DNA, the CDR3 is TGTGCCATCAGGGTGAGGAAGGAGGGCACAGATACGCAGTATTTT. It specifies CAIRVRKEGTDTQYF.

The gene calls are TRBV12-5 and TRBJ1-1; 7 nucleotides align to TRBD1. After removal of 9 bases from V and 6 bases from J, the junction contained 7 bases not matched to a gene. CDR3 size: 12 residues. CDR1 and CDR2 from the germline V gene are LGHNT and FRNRAP. Here the CDR3 reads CASLTGVAEAFF. The CDR3 nucleotides are TGTGCTAGCCTTACAGGGGTCGCTGAAGCTTTCTTT.

This clonotype was counted many times. The chain uses TRBV12-3 or TRBV12-4 and TRBJ2-3, with D unresolved. This CDR3 region has 14 residues. With 10 bases removed from V and 1 base from J, the gap between germline ends came to 15 bases. CDR3 region: CAIGLGPGTDTQYF. CDR3 DNA sequence: TGTGCCATCGGGCTAGGGCCAGGCACAGATACGCAGTATTTT.

This clonotype was seen only a few times. The chain carries TRBV14 and TRBJ2-1; 16 bases are a match to TRBD2. In germline, CDR1 is SGHDN, CDR2 FVKESK. The CDR3 loop spans 16 amino acids. The V segment lost 3 bases and the J segment 9 bases; nucleotides outside the gene matches: 5. CDR3 sequence reads: CASSQPGLAGGGEQFF. The DNA of the CDR3 is TGTGCCAGCAGCCAGCCGGGACTAGCGGGGGGGGGTGAGCAGTTCTTC. Complete variable domain (other parts from reference TRBV14 and TRBJ2-1): EAGVTQFPSHSVIEKGQTVTLRCDPISGHDNLYWYRRVMGKEIKFLLHFVKESKQDESGMPNNRFLAERTGGTYSTLKVQPAELEDSGVYFCASSQPGLAGGGEQFFGPGTRLTVL.

In its sample, this clonotype was seen a few times. V is TRBV2 and J is TRBJ1-1, with 8 bases fitting TRBD1. J was trimmed by 1 base and V by 8 bases; bases with no gene match: 12. Germline V gene data show CDR1 as SNHLY and CDR2 as FYNNEI. This CDR3 has 16 amino acids. Here the CDR3 reads CASVPPRGLTNTEAFF. In DNA form, the CDR3 reads TGTGCCAGCGTCCCCCCCAGGGGGCTCACGAACACTGAAGCTTTCTTT.

In this sample, this clonotype turned up many times. The CDR3: CASSGTPNQPQHF. DNA of the CDR3: TGTGCCAGCAGCGGGACTCCGAATCAGCCCCAGCATTTT. The rearrangement joins TRBV12-3 or TRBV12-4 to TRBJ1-5; tentatively, D is TRBD1 (5 bases). There are 13 residues in the CDR3. The V and J ends lost 6 bases and 4 bases respectively, with 10 bases between them.